This T cell receptor beta chain was retrieved from a study of cytomegalovirus exposure and HLA in healthy donors. This CDR3 spans 13 amino acids. V was trimmed by 7 bases and J by 4 bases, leaving 14 bases between them. Germline V gene sequence: CDR1 GTSNPN, CDR2 SVGIG (reference sequence). Broader study findings: With further analysis later on, most CMV-associated TCR beta chains appeared HLA-restricted. TCR beta chains numbering more than 150 were designated cytomegalovirus-associated. Later work showed greater clonal expansion in HLA-associated TCR beta chains than in equally common others.

Worth noting for this clone: The target antigen is unknown.

PCR involved 60 Vbeta and 13 Jbeta primers. Clones were read by immunoSEQ multiplex PCR, and TCRdb kept only the in-frame ones, dropping some. The table has about 150,000 clones, over 75% seen once. Sequencing was carried out using PBMCs. The clonotype comes from a woman in her 30s in good health and CMV-seronegative. This chain links TRBV30 with TRBJ1-5; D is perhaps TRBD1 (5 bases). In nucleotides, the CDR3 is TGTGCCTATAATGGAGGGGATAATCAGCCCCAGCATTTT. It is translated as CAYNGGDNQPQHF.